One and the same sample provided the 9 T cell receptor beta chains below, sequenced in a study of blood T cell repertoires in COVID-19. Using immunoSEQ multiplex PCR, the repertoire was profiled, and TCRdb retains in-frame clones only, with some absent. The profile shows about 240,000 clones, around 85% of them singletons. The sequenced sample consisted of peripheral blood. These TCRs come from a man aged 55 to 70 with acute or convalescent COVID-19.

This chain joins TRBV5-6 and TRBJ2-5, with TRBD2 identical over 12 bases. This CDR3 contains 15 residues. Trimming at V came to 3 bases and at J to 4 bases, leaving 4 bases not matched to a gene. The germline V gene encodes CDR1 SGHDT and CDR2 YYEEEE. The DNA of the CDR3 is TGTGCCAGCAGCTCTAGCGGGAGGGTGGGAGAGACCCAGTACTTC. Protein: CASSSSGRVGETQYF.

In DNA, the CDR3 is TGTGCCAGCAGCTTATCTTGGGGCGCTTCTCGTGGCTACACCTTC. Amino acids: CASSLSWGASRGYTF. The gene calls are TRBV7-2 and TRBJ1-2; D might be TRBD1 (5 bases). Trimming removed 2 bases at V and 7 bases at J, with 17 bases between. CDR1 is SGHTA and CDR2 is FQGNSA in the germline V gene. CDR3 length equals 15 residues.

The rearrangement joins TRBV4-2 to TRBJ2-2; 9 nucleotides line up with TRBD1. The CDR3 consists of 17 residues. Trimming at V came to 0 bases and at J to 6 bases, leaving 8 bases not matched to a gene. CDR1 LGHNA and CDR2 YNFKEQ come from the germline V gene. The DNA of the CDR3 is TGTGCCAGCAGCCAAGACTCTTCGGGACAGGGCGCCGGGGAGCTGTTTTTT. This sequence encodes CASSQDSSGQGAGELFF.

This chain links TRBV6-6 with TRBJ1-4; D gene uncertain. The CDR3 covers 10 residues. From germline, CDR1 is MNHNY and CDR2 SVGAGI (reference sequence). Trimming took off 7 bases at V and 7 bases at J, with 4 bases between the two ends. The chain's CDR3 is CASTREKLFF. The CDR3 DNA reads as TGTGCCAGCACCCGTGAAAAACTGTTTTTT.

The chain links TRBV6-2 or TRBV6-3 to TRBJ2-1; D may be TRBD2 (5 bases). Germline V lookup: CDR1 MNHEY, CDR2 SVGEGT. Trimming pared 5 bases from V and 7 bases from J, leaving 18 bases between. The CDR3 length is 15 residues. The CDR3 coding sequence is TGTGCCAGCAGTAACGCGGGCTTCACGGGTAATGAGCAGTTCTTC. It translates to CASSNAGFTGNEQFF.

This clone has just one count. The V gene is TRBV4-3, the J gene TRBJ2-2; 8 positions match TRBD2. The germline CDR1 and CDR2 sequences are LGHNA and YSLEER. The J segment lost 4 bases and the V segment lost 3 bases, leaving 13 bases of the junction unmatched. CDR3 length: 18 residues. CDR3 sequence reads: CASSHLIGAGGGTGELFF. In DNA, the CDR3 is TGCGCCAGCAGCCACCTCATCGGGGCGGGAGGAGGCACCGGGGAGCTGTTTTTT.

V is TRBV30 and J is TRBJ2-5; 7 bases fit TRBD2. In germline, CDR1 is GTSNPN, CDR2 SVGIG (reference sequence). The CDR3 sequence is 13 residues long. With 5 bases clipped from V and 1 base from J, the junction kept 4 bases outside the gene matches. CDR3 in amino acids: CAWDPGGQETQYF. CDR3 DNA: TGTGCCTGGGACCCGGGGGGCCAAGAGACCCAGTACTTC. The full variable domain, in which reference TRBV30 and TRBJ2-5 provide the parts outside the CDR3, is SQTIHQWPATLVQPVGSPLSLECTVEGTSNPNLYWYRQAAGRGLQLLFYSVGIGQISSEVPQNLSASRPQDRQFILSSKKLLLSDSGFYLCAWDPGGQETQYFGPGTRLLVL.

This rearrangement joins TRBV5-6 to TRBJ1-2; the match to TRBD1 covers 12 bases. The germline CDR1 and CDR2 sequences are SGHDT and YYEEEE. This CDR3 is built from 13 residues. The ends lost 4 bases at V and 10 bases at J; junction bases unmatched: 5. CDR3 loop: CASSRDRGPDYTF. DNA of the CDR3: TGTGCCAGCAGCAGGGACAGGGGGCCCGACTACACCTTC.

This chain joins TRBV28 and TRBJ1-2; 7 nucleotides align to TRBD1. The ends lost 5 bases at V and 14 bases at J; junction bases unmatched: 8. The CDR3 is 11 amino acids. From germline, CDR1 is MDHEN and CDR2 SYDVKM. CDR3 DNA: TGTGCCAGCAGTCAAGGACAGGCTCGTACCTTC. Its protein product is CASSQGQARTF.